The 30 T cell receptor beta chains presented below share a single source sample, sequenced in a study of T cell responses to AZD1222 COVID-19 vaccine (dated by TCRdb to the early 2020s). The library was prepared using the immunoSEQ multiplex PCR assay. Not all clones reach the TCRdb copy of this immuneACCESS table, which keeps in-frame sequences only. Checked studies attribute under half of the gap to unresolved V genes and leave the rest unexplained. Counted in this sample were 150,000 to 200,000 clones; around 92% of them appeared once. More than 9% of the sample is taken by the ten largest. What the time point label conveys for this sample: baseline before first vaccination. The sample consisted of peripheral blood, taken on day 0 of AZD1222 vaccination. These receptors all stem from an adult in good health.

A single count supports this clone. This chain links TRBV5-4 with TRBJ2-1, with 12 bases that match TRBD2. The germline V gene has CDR1 SGHNT and CDR2 YYREEE (reference sequence). J was trimmed by 1 base and V by 4 bases; bases with no gene match: 3. CDR3 length equals 16 residues. The CDR3 sequence is CASSILAGGSYNEQFF. The DNA for the CDR3 is TGTGCCAGCAGCATACTAGCGGGAGGATCCTACAATGAGCAGTTCTTC.

Concerning this clone: Within the sample, other DNA sequences also encode this same CDR3. The chain links TRBV3-1 (or the pseudogene TRBV3-2) to TRBJ1-2; TRBD1 aligns across 11 bases. Trimming at V came to 0 bases and at J to 4 bases, leaving 1 base not matched to a gene. Per germline, CDR1 LGHDT and CDR2 YNNKEL (reference sequence). This CDR3 comprises 15 residues. The CDR3 loop is CASSQEGTGGYGYTF. As DNA, the CDR3 is TGTGCCAGCAGCCAAGAAGGGACAGGGGGCTATGGCTACACCTTC.

The V and J genes are TRBV6-2 or TRBV6-3 and TRBJ1-1; 8 bases match TRBD1. J lost 5 bases, V lost 6 bases, and 8 bases had no gene match. The germline CDR1 and CDR2 sequences are MNHEY and SVGEGT. The CDR3 sequence is 14 residues long. CDR3 DNA: TGTGCCAGCAGCCTGGACAGGGCTAGGACTGAAGCTTTCTTT. Its protein is CASSLDRARTEAFF.

This sequence joins TRBV4-2 and TRBJ2-7, with D unclear. The V and J ends lost 0 bases and 0 bases respectively, with 9 bases between them. This CDR3 contains 15 residues. Germline loops: CDR1 LGHNA, CDR2 YNFKEQ. The CDR3 loop reads CASSQEGLSSYEQYF. CDR3 sequence (DNA): TGTGCCAGCAGCCAAGAAGGCCTGAGCTCCTACGAGCAGTACTTC.

The V call is TRBV13, the J call TRBJ1-2; a possible D gene is TRBD1 (6 bases). Looked up from germline, CDR1 is PRHDT and CDR2 is FYEKMQ (reference sequence). This CDR3 region has 13 residues. V lost 7 bases, J lost 6 bases, and 15 bases lay in between. CDR3 sequence (DNA): TGTGCCAGCACCCAAGGGGGGGTAGATGGCTACACCTTC. Protein sequence: CASTQGGVDGYTF. The full variable domain, completed using reference TRBV13 and TRBJ1-2, is AAGVIQSPRHLIKEKRETATLKCYPIPRHDTVYWYQQGPGQDPQFLISFYEKMQSDKGSIPDRFSAQQFSDYHSELNMSSLELGDSALYFCASTQGGVDGYTFGSGTRLTVV.

The V gene is TRBV24-1, the J gene TRBJ2-3; 9 bases agree with TRBD2. After removal of 7 bases from V and 7 bases from J, the junction contained 11 bases not matched to a gene. The CDR3 spans 15 residues. The V gene's germline CDR1 is KGHDR and CDR2 SFDVKD. Written as DNA, the CDR3 is TGTGCCACCAGCGCGGGCAGCGGGGGGCCAAATACGCAGTATTTT. It is translated as CATSAGSGGPNTQYF.

The rearrangement uses TRBV19 and TRBJ1-2; D remains unclear. Germline V CDR1 and CDR2: LNHDA, SQIVND (reference sequence). The CDR3 covers 13 residues. The V and J ends lost 11 bases and 4 bases respectively, with 17 bases between them. The CDR3 DNA is TGTGCCGGGTCGTTTGGGCCCTTCTATGGCTACACCTTC. The encoded protein is CAGSFGPFYGYTF.

The gene calls are TRBV10-1 and TRBJ2-7; no firm D call. This CDR3 has 14 residues. V was cut by 1 base and J by 4 bases, with 11 bases left in between. Germline V gives CDR1 WNHNN, CDR2 SYGVQD (reference sequence). CDR3 loop: CASSEFATDYEQYF. The DNA of the CDR3 is TGCGCCAGCAGTGAGTTCGCCACGGATTACGAGCAGTACTTC.

V and J are TRBV6-5 and TRBJ1-5; no definite D call. The CDR3 extends over 13 amino acids. Germline V gene data show CDR1 as MNHEY and CDR2 as SVGAGI. Trimming took off 2 bases at V and 5 bases at J, with 7 bases between the two ends. CDR3 DNA: TGTGCCAGCAGTTACGATCGGTATCAGCCCCAGCATTTT. Encoded protein: CASSYDRYQPQHF.

The V and J genes are TRBV18 and TRBJ1-2; D perhaps matches TRBD1 (5 bases). Per germline, CDR1 KGHSH and CDR2 LQKENI. The CDR3 is 14 residues long. Trimming removed 4 bases at V and 2 bases at J, with 11 bases between. CDR3 loop: CASSRGDRNYGYTF. The CDR3 nucleotides read TGTGCCAGCTCACGCGGGGACCGGAACTATGGCTACACCTTC.

The chain is built from TRBV6-4 and TRBJ2-1; TRBD2 matches 13 bases. V dropped 6 bases and J dropped 8; count of bases not matched to a gene: 7. The CDR3 length is 15 residues. Germline-derived CDR1 and CDR2 are MRHNA and SNTAGT. The CDR3 region is CASRTSGRAVDEQFF. CDR3 nucleotide sequence: TGTGCCAGCAGAACTAGCGGGAGGGCCGTGGATGAGCAGTTCTTC.

V is TRBV27 and J is TRBJ2-1, with D possibly being TRBD1 (6 bases). The V end was cut by 4 bases, the J end by 5 bases, with 12 bases between. The CDR3 contains 14 residues. Germline V CDR1 and CDR2: MNHEY, SMNVEV (reference sequence). CDR3 in amino acids: CASSSDRFNNEQFF. The CDR3 nucleotides read TGTGCCAGCAGTTCCGACAGGTTCAACAATGAGCAGTTCTTC.

This clone showed up just once. The V call is TRBV9, the J call TRBJ2-2; unclear D gene. The CDR3 is made up of 16 amino acids. CDR1 SGDLS and CDR2 YYNGEE come from the germline V gene. Trimming pared 0 bases from V and 1 base from J, leaving 10 bases between. The CDR3 DNA reads TGTGCCAGCAGCGTAGAACTCGGGCTGAACACCGGGGAGCTGTTTTTT. This encodes CASSVELGLNTGELFF.

The rearrangement uses TRBV11-2 and TRBJ2-6; 8 bases are shared with TRBD1. Germline values: CDR1 SGHAT, CDR2 FQNNGV. The CDR3 extends over 18 amino acids. V gave up 5 bases and J gave up 0 bases; unmatched junction bases: 9. The CDR3 region has the DNA TGTGCCAGCAGCCCGAAACAGGGGGGATCCTCTGGGGCCAACGTCCTGACTTTC. As protein: CASSPKQGGSSGANVLTF.

The CDR3 loop reads CASSHQDSSSTDTQYF. The CDR3, as DNA: TGTGCCAGCAGCCACCAGGACAGCTCTAGCACAGATACGCAGTATTTT. This chain joins TRBV5-4 and TRBJ2-3, with D possibly matching TRBD1 (6 bases). In germline, CDR1 is SGHNT, CDR2 YYREEE (reference sequence). V was clipped by 4 bases and J by 0 bases, with 15 bases between them. This CDR3 region has 16 residues.

The chain employs TRBV25-1 and TRBJ1-6, with TRBD1 matching 7 bases. The CDR3 length is 18 residues. V gave up 1 base and J gave up 0 bases; unmatched junction bases: 6. Germline values: CDR1 MGHDK, CDR2 SYGVNS. The CDR3 here is CASSELRGDSSYNSPLHF. The CDR3 region has the DNA TGTGCCAGCAGTGAATTACGCGGGGACAGCTCCTATAATTCACCCCTCCACTTT.

The genes are TRBV19 and TRBJ1-5; D perhaps matches TRBD1 (6 bases). Germline CDR1 and CDR2: LNHDA and SQIVND (reference sequence). V lost 1 base to trimming and J lost 8 bases, with 15 bases between them. The CDR3 consists of 15 residues. The CDR3 sequence is CASSIGNQGTEPQHF. For the CDR3, the DNA is TGTGCCAGTAGTATAGGGAACCAGGGGACGGAGCCCCAGCATTTT.

This chain links TRBV4-1 with TRBJ2-1, with D possibly being TRBD2 (5 bases). Germline CDR1 reads MGHRA; CDR2 reads YSYEKL. V was trimmed by 4 bases and J by 6 bases, leaving 13 bases between them. The CDR3 is 14 residues long. This CDR3 reads CASSLGRTVNEQFF. CDR3 DNA sequence: TGCGCCAGCAGCCTGGGTCGGACTGTCAATGAGCAGTTCTTC.

The CDR3 DNA sequence: TGCAGTGCTAGTCTAGGCAGGGTTGGCAATCAGCCCCAGCATTTT. This sequence encodes CSASLGRVGNQPQHF. This rearrangement joins TRBV20-1 to TRBJ1-5, with a tentative D call TRBD1 (5 bases). Per germline, CDR1 DFQATT and CDR2 SNEGSKA (reference sequence). The CDR3 runs 15 residues. V lost 3 bases and J 2 bases, leaving 14 bases between the germline ends.

CDR3 DNA: TGTGCCAGCAGCTTAGTAGTGGGCGATGAGCAGTTCTTC. It yields the protein CASSLVVGDEQFF. J is TRBJ2-1 and V is TRBV7-2; no clear D gene. Trimming removed 1 base at V and 8 bases at J, with 9 bases between. This CDR3 region has 13 residues. Germline V CDR1 and CDR2: SGHTA, FQGNSA.

The chain combines TRBV5-4 with TRBJ1-2; D is uncertain. This CDR3 spans 12 amino acids. From germline, CDR1 is SGHNT and CDR2 YYREEE (reference sequence). Trimming left V 1 base short and J 6 bases short, with 7 bases between. The CDR3 DNA is TGTGCCAGCAGCTTGATGGGGAATGGCTACACCTTC. Translation: CASSLMGNGYTF.

The chain joins TRBV5-1 to TRBJ2-1, with D unclear. Germline V gene data show CDR1 as SGHRS and CDR2 as YFSETQ. CDR3 size: 14 residues. The V gene lost 1 base and the J gene lost 9 bases, with 14 bases spanning the gap. The CDR3 region is CASSLSSLGTEQFF. The CDR3 DNA is TGCGCCAGCAGCTTGAGTTCTTTGGGCACTGAGCAGTTCTTC.

This sequence joins TRBV11-2 and TRBJ1-1; possible D gene TRBD1, 5 bases. The germline CDR1 and CDR2 sequences are SGHAT and FQNNGV. The V gene lost 5 bases and the J gene lost 0 bases, with 19 bases spanning the gap. This CDR3 has 17 residues. In DNA, the CDR3 is TGTGCCAGCAGCCCGCGTCTCGGGGGATCGGTGAACACTGAAGCTTTCTTT. Translating it yields CASSPRLGGSVNTEAFF.

The rearrangement joins TRBV7-3 to TRBJ1-1, with a possible D match to TRBD1 (5 bases). The germline V and J ends were trimmed by 0 bases and 10 bases, with 15 bases remaining between them. Germline-derived CDR1 and CDR2 are SGHTA and FQGTGA. The CDR3 runs to 14 residues. DNA for the CDR3: TGTGCCAGCAGCTTAACGCGGGGGGAAGAGGGAGCTTTCTTT. Translating gives CASSLTRGEEGAFF.

CDR3 region: CASSQFGSTEQYF. The CDR3 DNA reads as TGTGCCAGCAGCCAGTTCGGCAGCACCGAGCAGTACTTC. The chain carries TRBV3-1 (or the pseudogene TRBV3-2) and TRBJ2-7; D not certain. The CDR3 length is 13 residues. Germline CDR1 and CDR2: LGHDT and YNNKEL (reference sequence). Trimming stripped 3 bases from V and 6 bases from J, with 12 bases between.

The V gene is TRBV3-1 (or the pseudogene TRBV3-2), the J gene TRBJ1-1; a possible D gene is TRBD1 (5 bases). This CDR3 is 14 amino acids long. V lost 6 bases and J 1 base, leaving 12 bases between the germline ends. Germline CDR1 and CDR2: LGHDT and YNNKEL (reference sequence). CDR3 protein: CASSNGHPNTEAFF. Here the CDR3 DNA reads TGTGCCAGCAGTAACGGACACCCGAACACTGAAGCTTTCTTT.

CDR3 region: CASIVRGNTEAFF. CDR3 sequence (DNA): TGTGCCAGCATCGTCAGGGGGAACACTGAAGCTTTCTTT. The chain employs TRBV6-6 and TRBJ1-1, with a possible D match to TRBD1 (6 bases). There are 13 residues in the CDR3. V shed 7 bases and J shed 1 base, with 10 bases lying between them. Germline assignment: CDR1 MNHNY and CDR2 SVGAGI (reference sequence).

The chain combines TRBV25-1 with TRBJ1-1, with D possibly being TRBD1 (5 bases). Per the germline V gene, CDR1 is MGHDK and CDR2 is SYGVNS. The CDR3 contains 13 residues. V dropped 1 base and J dropped 4 bases, with 7 bases sitting between them. For the CDR3, the DNA is TGTGCCAGCAGTGAATTCGACAGCACTGAAGCTTTCTTT. Protein product: CASSEFDSTEAFF.

This clone came up once. V usage is TRBV2 and J usage is TRBJ1-1, with D tentatively TRBD1 (6 bases). This CDR3 region has 14 residues. From germline, CDR1 is SNHLY and CDR2 FYNNEI. Trimming removed 10 bases from V and 5 bases from J, with 20 bases in between. This CDR3 reads CATEFGGAQTEAFF. The CDR3 DNA reads as TGTGCCACCGAATTTGGGGGGGCGCAAACTGAAGCTTTCTTT.

The gene calls are TRBV9 and TRBJ1-2; D is unclear. The CDR3 length is 14 residues. Deletions cut 0 bases from V and 4 bases from J, with 10 bases between. Looked up from germline, CDR1 is SGDLS and CDR2 is YYNGEE. CDR3 region: CASSVATAAYGYTF. The DNA for the CDR3 is TGTGCCAGCAGCGTAGCTACGGCAGCCTATGGCTACACCTTC.